This is a list of T cell receptor beta chains from one sample in a study of graft-versus-host responses after intestinal transplantation. Some clones are missing from TCRdb's copy, which holds only in-frame ones; the method was immunoSEQ multiplex PCR. The sample lists more than 13,000 clones, 70% occurring once. Sequenced material: ileum tissue, taken 700 to 800 days after intestinal transplantation. These TCRs come from a human patient who received an intestinal transplant, so some T cells may come from the graft donor. Both conserved end residues are trimmed from each CDR3. The order of the fields is J gene, V gene, CDR3 protein.

TRBJ1-1 | TRBV4-1 | ASSQDVARVNTEAF
TRBJ2-7 | TRBV30 | AWSGPGLGTYEQY
TRBJ1-3 | TRBV7-2 | ASSLVRPSGNTIY
TRBJ2-3 | TRBV7-9 | ASSLGGRGAPADTQY
TRBJ1-1 | TRBV11-2 | ASSLLIINTEAF
TRBJ2-3 | TRBV18 | ASSPLTSAGTDTQY
TRBJ1-2 | TRBV5-1 | ASSPGLRLDYGYT
TRBJ2-5 | TRBV4-3 | ASSQDLTGAAGGQETQY
TRBJ1-1 | TRBV27 | ASSLRGPVGSEAF
TRBJ1-6 | TRBV4-1 | ASSQEIIGGGSSPLH
TRBJ1-2 | TRBV6-1 | ASYRGTEGYGYT
TRBJ1-1 | TRBV6-6 | ASSRGGSIEAF
TRBJ1-1 | TRBV5-4 | ASSIGAGEAF
TRBJ1-3 | TRBV19 | ASVQGAGNTIY
TRBJ2-7 | TRBV19 | ASGTSFYEQY
TRBJ1-2 | TRBV7-9 | ASSGVETENLGYT
TRBJ1-6 | TRBV6-1 | ASSGGESSYNSPLH
TRBJ2-7 | TRBV6-6 | ASSYSPGAYEQY
TRBJ1-6 | TRBV7-9 | ASSLSLGQGANSPLH
TRBJ1-3 | TRBV4-1 | ASSLVTGGNTIY
TRBJ2-3 | TRBV20-1 | SASRRDTQY
TRBJ2-3 | TRBV27 | ASSLYPVPDTQY
TRBJ1-6 | TRBV7-2 | ASSLGQGARNSPLH
TRBJ2-3 | TRBV2 | ASRKGLSNTDTQY